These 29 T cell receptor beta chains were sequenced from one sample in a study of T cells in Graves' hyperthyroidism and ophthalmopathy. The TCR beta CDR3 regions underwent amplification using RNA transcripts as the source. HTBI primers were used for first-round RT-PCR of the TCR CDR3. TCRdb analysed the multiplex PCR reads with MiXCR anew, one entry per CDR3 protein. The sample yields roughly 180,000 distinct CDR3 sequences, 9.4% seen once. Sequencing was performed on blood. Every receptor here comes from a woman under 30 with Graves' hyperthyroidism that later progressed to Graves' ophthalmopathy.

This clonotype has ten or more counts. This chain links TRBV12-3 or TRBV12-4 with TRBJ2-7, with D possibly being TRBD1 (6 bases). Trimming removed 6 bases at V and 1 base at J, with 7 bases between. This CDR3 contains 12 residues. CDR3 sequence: CASRQGSYEQYF. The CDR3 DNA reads TGTGCCAGCAGACAGGGTTCCTACGAGCAGTACTTC.

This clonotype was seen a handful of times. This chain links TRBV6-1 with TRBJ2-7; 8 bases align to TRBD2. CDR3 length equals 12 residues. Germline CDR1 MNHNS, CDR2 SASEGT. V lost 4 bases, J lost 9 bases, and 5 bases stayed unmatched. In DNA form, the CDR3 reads TGTGCCAGCAGTGGGACTAGCCCAGTGCAGTACTTC. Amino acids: CASSGTSPVQYF.

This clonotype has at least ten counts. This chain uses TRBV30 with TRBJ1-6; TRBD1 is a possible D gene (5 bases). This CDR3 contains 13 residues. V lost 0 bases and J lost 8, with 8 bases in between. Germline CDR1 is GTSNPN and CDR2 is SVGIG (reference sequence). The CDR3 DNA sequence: TGTGCCTGGAGTGTACGGGGGGATTCACCCCTCCACTTT. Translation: CAWSVRGDSPLHF.

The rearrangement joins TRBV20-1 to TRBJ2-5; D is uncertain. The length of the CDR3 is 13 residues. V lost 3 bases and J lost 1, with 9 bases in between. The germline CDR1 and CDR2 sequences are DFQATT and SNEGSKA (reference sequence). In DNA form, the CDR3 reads TGCAGTGCTAGCGCAACTTCCCAAGAGACCCAGTACTTC. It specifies CSASATSQETQYF.

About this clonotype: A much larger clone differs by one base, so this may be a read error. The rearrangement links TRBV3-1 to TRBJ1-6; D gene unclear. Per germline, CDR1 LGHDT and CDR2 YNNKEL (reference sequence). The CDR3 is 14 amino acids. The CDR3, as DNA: TGTGCCAGCATCCAAGACACTTATAATTCACCCCTCCACTTT. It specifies CASIQDTYNSPLHF.

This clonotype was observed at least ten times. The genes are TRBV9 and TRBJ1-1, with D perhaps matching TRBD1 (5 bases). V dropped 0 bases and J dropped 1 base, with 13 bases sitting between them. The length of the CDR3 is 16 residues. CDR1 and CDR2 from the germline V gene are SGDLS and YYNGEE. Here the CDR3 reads CASSVGDFPPNTEAFF. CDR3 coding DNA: TGTGCCAGCAGCGTAGGGGACTTCCCCCCGAACACTGAAGCTTTCTTT.

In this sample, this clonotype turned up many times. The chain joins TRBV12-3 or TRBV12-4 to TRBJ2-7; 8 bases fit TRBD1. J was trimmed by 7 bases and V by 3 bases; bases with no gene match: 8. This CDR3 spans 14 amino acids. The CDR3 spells CASSFFQGASEQYF. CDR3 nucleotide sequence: TGTGCCAGCAGTTTTTTTCAGGGGGCGTCTGAGCAGTACTTC.

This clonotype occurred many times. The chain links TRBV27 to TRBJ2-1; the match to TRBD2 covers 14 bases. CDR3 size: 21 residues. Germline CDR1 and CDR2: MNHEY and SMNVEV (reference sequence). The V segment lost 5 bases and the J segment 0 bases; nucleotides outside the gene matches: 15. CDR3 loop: CASSPYYPGTSGSNSYNEQFF. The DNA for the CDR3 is TGTGCCAGCAGTCCATATTACCCCGGGACTAGCGGGAGTAACTCCTACAATGAGCAGTTCTTC.

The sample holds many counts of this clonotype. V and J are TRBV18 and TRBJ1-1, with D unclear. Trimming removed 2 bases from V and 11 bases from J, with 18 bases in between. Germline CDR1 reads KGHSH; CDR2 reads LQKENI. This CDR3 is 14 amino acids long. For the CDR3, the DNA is TGTGCCAGCTCACCAGAGCGGACGGGCAACCGGGCTTTCTTT. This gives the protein CASSPERTGNRAFF.

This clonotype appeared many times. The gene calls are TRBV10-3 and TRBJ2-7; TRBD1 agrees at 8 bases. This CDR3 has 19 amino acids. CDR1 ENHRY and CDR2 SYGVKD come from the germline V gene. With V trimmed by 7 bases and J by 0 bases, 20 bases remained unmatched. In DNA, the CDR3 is TGTGCCATCAAGCCGGGCTTAGGAACCGGGACAGGTGACTCCTACGAGCAGTACTTC. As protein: CAIKPGLGTGTGDSYEQYF.

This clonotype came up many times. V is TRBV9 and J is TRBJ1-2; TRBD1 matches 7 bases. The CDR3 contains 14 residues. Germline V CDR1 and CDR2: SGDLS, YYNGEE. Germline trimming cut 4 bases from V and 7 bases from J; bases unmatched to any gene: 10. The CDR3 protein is CASSQEGNRGGYTF. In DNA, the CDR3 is TGTGCCAGCAGCCAAGAGGGAAACAGGGGTGGCTACACCTTC.

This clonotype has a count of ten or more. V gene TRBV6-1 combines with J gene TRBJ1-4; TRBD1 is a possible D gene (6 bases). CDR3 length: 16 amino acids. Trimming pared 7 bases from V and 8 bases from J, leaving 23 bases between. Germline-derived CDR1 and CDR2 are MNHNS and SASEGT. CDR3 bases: TGTGCCAGCACCAACCCAAACACAGGGAACAAGGAAAAACTGTTTTTT. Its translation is CASTNPNTGNKEKLFF.

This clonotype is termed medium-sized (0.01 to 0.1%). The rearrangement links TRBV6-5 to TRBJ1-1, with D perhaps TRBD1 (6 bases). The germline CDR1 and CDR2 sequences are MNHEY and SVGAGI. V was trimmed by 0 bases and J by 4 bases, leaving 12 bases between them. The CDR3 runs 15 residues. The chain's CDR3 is CASSYSGGGRTEAFF. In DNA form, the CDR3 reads TGTGCCAGCAGTTACTCGGGGGGGGGCCGCACTGAAGCTTTCTTT.

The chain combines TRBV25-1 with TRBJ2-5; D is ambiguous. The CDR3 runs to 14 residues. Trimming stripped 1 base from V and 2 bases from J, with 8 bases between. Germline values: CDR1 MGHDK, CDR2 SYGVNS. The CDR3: CASSELGPQETQYF. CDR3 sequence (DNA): TGTGCCAGCAGTGAATTAGGTCCACAAGAGACCCAGTACTTC.

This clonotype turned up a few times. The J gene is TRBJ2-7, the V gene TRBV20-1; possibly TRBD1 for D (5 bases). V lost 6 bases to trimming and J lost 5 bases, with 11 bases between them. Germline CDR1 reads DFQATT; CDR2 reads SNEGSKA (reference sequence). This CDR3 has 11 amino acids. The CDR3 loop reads CSAGRADEQYF. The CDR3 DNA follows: TGCAGTGCCGGCAGGGCGGACGAGCAGTACTTC.

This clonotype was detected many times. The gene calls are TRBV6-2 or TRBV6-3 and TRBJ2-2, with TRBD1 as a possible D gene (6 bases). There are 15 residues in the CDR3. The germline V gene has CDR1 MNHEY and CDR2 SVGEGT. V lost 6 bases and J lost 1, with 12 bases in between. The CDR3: CASRRDNRNTGELFF. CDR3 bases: TGTGCCAGCAGACGGGACAACCGGAACACCGGGGAGCTGTTTTTT.

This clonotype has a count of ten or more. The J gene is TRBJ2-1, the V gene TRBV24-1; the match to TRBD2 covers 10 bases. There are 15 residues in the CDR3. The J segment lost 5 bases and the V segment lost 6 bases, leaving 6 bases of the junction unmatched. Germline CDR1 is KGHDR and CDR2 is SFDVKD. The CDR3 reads CATSPGTSVHNEQFF. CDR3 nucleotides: TGTGCCACCAGTCCCGGGACTAGCGTGCACAATGAGCAGTTCTTC.

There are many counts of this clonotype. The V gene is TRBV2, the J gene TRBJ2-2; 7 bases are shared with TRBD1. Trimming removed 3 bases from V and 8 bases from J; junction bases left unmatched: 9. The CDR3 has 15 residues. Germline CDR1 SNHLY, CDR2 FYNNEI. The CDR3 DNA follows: TGTGCCAGCAGTGAGAGACAGGGAGATAGGGGGGAGCTGTTTTTT. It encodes CASSERQGDRGELFF.

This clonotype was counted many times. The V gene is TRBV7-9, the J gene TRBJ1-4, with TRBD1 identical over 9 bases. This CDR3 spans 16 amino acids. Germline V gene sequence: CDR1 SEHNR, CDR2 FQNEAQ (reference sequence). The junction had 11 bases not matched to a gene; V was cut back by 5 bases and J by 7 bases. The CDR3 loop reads CASSVTPGTGSEKLFF. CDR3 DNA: TGTGCCAGCAGCGTAACACCCGGGACAGGGAGTGAAAAACTGTTTTTT.

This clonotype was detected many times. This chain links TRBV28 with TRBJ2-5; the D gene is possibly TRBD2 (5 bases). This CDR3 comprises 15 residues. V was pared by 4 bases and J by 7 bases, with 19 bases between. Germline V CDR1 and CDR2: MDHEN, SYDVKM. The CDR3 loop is CASSSPGIFVGTQYF. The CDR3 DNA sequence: TGTGCCAGCAGTTCCCCCGGGATCTTCGTCGGGACCCAGTACTTC.

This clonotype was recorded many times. The chain's CDR3 is CASSLGGASNYGYTF. DNA for the CDR3: TGTGCCAGCAGCTTGGGGGGGGCGAGTAACTATGGCTACACCTTC. The genes are TRBV7-9 and TRBJ1-2; TRBD1 is a possible D gene (6 bases). Germline values: CDR1 SEHNR, CDR2 FQNEAQ (reference sequence). This CDR3 comprises 15 residues. V lost 3 bases and J 1 base, leaving 12 bases between the germline ends.

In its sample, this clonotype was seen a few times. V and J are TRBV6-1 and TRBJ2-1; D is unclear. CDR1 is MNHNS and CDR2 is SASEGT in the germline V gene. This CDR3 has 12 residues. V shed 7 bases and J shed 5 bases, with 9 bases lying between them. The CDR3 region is CASKSVDNEQFF. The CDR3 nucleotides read TGTGCCAGCAAGAGCGTAGACAATGAGCAGTTCTTC.

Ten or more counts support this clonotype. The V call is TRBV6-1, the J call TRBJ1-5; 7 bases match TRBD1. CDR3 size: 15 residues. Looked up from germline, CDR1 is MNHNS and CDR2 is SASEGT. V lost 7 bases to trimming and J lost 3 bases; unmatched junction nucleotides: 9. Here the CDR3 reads CASTADRVINQPQHF. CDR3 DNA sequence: TGTGCCAGCACCGCAGACAGGGTGATCAATCAGCCCCAGCATTTT.

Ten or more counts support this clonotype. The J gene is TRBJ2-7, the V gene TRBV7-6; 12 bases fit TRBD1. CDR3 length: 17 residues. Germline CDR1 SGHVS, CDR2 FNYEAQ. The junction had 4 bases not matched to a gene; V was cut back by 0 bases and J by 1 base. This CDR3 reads CASSLASGQGASYEQYF. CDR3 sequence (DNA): TGTGCCAGCAGCTTAGCCTCGGGACAGGGGGCTTCCTACGAGCAGTACTTC. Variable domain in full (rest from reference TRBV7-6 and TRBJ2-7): GAGVSQSPRYKVTKRGQDVALRCDPISGHVSLYWYRQALGQGPEFLTYFNYEAQQDKSGLPNDRFSAERPEGSISTLTIQRTEQRDSAMYRCASSLASGQGASYEQYFGPGTRLTVT.

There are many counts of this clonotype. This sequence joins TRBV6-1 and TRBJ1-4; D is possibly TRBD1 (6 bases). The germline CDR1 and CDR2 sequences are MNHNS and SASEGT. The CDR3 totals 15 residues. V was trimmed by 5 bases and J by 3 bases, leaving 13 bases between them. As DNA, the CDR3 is TGTGCCAGCAGTCGAACAGGGTTCGCTAATGAAAAACTGTTTTTT. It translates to CASSRTGFANEKLFF.

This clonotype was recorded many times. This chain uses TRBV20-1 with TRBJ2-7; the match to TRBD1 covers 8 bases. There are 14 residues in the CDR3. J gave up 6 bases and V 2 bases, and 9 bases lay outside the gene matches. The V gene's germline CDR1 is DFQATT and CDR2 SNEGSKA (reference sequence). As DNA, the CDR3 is TGCAGTGCTAGATCATCGGACAGGGTTGGCGAGCAGTACTTC. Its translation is CSARSSDRVGEQYF.

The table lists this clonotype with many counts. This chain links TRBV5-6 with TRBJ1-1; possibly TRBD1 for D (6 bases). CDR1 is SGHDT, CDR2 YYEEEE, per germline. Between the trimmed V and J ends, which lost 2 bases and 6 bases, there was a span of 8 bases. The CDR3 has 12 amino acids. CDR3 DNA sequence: TGTGCCAGCAGCTTTTACAGGGCTGAAGCTTTCTTT. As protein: CASSFYRAEAFF.

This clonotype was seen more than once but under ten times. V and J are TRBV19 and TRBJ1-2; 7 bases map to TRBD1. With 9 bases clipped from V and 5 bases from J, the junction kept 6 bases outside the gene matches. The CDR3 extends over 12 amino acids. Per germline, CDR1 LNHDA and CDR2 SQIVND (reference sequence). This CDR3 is CASGDREYGYTF. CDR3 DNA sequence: TGTGCCAGCGGAGACAGGGAATATGGCTACACCTTC. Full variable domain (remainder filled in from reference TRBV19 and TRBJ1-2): DGGITQSPKYLFRKEGQNVTLSCEQNLNHDAMYWYRQDPGQGLRLIYYSQIVNDFQKGDIAEGYSVSREKKESFPLTVTSAQKNPTAFYLCASGDREYGYTFGSGTRLTVV.

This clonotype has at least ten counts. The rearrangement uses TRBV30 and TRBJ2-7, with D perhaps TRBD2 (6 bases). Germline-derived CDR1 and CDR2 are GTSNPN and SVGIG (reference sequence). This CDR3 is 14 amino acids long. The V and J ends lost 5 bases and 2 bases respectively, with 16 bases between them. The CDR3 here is CAWDRSGPTYEQYF. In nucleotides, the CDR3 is TGTGCCTGGGATAGGAGCGGGCCTACCTACGAGCAGTACTTC.